This passage covers 25 T cell receptor beta chains from one sample sequenced in a study of human CD8 memory T cell subsets. The TCR beta sequencing libraries came from UMI-labeled 5' RACE. TCRdb reprocessed the 5' RACE reads and keeps a single row for each CDR3 protein, giving no DNA. Reported are approximately 11,000 distinct CDR3 sequences; the ten largest clones contain about 9%. Specimen: CD8+ T cells from PBMCs. These receptors came from a human donor in good health.

The chain couples TRBV7-8 to TRBJ1-5. CDR3 length equals 14 residues. Germline V gene data show CDR1 as SGHVS and CDR2 as FQNEAQ. CDR3: CASSLVYSNQPQHF.

This rearrangement joins TRBV7-8 to TRBJ1-1; lacking DNA, the TRBD1 call made by TCRdb goes unchecked. The CDR3 totals 17 residues. CDR1 and CDR2 from the germline V gene are SGHVS and FQNEAQ. CDR3 amino acids: CASTGASGIRMNTEAFF.

J is TRBJ2-3 and V is TRBV7-9; TCRdb picks TRBD1, but there is no DNA to check that call. The germline gives CDR1 SEHNR, CDR2 FQNEAQ (reference sequence). The CDR3 covers 15 residues. The chain's CDR3 is CASSPRTSGADTQYF.

The V gene is TRBV20-1, the J gene TRBJ2-7. CDR1 and CDR2 (germline): DFQATT, SNEGSKA (reference sequence). CDR3 size: 13 residues. The CDR3 protein is CSATDGISYEQYF.

V gene TRBV3-1 combines with J gene TRBJ1-1; TCRdb gives TRBD1 as the D gene, but with no DNA this cannot be confirmed. The CDR3 is 17 residues long. Germline lookup yields CDR1 LGHDT and CDR2 YNNKEL (reference sequence). This CDR3 is CASSQDDRGRLNTEAFF.

CDR3 sequence reads: CAWSTGTGPHEQYF. This chain links TRBV30 with TRBJ2-7; TCRdb designates TRBD1, a call that cannot be tested without DNA. Germline CDR1 and CDR2: GTSNPN and SVGIG (reference sequence). This CDR3 comprises 14 residues.

The chain links TRBV5-6 to TRBJ2-7; TCRdb indicates TRBD1, and absent DNA this call remains unverified. The CDR3 has 12 residues. The germline CDR1 and CDR2 sequences are SGHDT and YYEEEE. CDR3 residues: CASSLDPGEQYF. Drawing the rest from reference TRBV5-6 and TRBJ2-7, the complete variable domain is DAGVTQSPTHLIKTRGQQVTLRCSPKSGHDTVSWYQQALGQGPQFIFQYYEEEERQRGNFPDRFSGHQFPNYSSELNVNALLLGDSALYLCASSLDPGEQYFGPGTRLTVT.

The chain joins TRBV6-8 to TRBJ2-3; TCRdb picks TRBD1, but there is no DNA to check that call. CDR3 length: 15 amino acids. Germline V gives CDR1 MNHGY, CDR2 SAAAGT. CDR3 sequence: CASSGTGFRADTQYF.

This sequence joins TRBV9 and TRBJ2-5; TCRdb indicates TRBD2, and absent DNA this call remains unverified. This CDR3 comprises 15 residues. Germline CDR1 reads SGDLS; CDR2 reads YYNGEE. CDR3 protein: CASSAGLAGEETQYF.

This chain connects TRBV2 to TRBJ2-7; TCRdb calls TRBD1, which cannot be checked without DNA. The germline V gene has CDR1 SNHLY and CDR2 FYNNEI. The length of the CDR3 is 14 residues. CDR3 residues: CASEEGQGTYEQYF.

J is TRBJ2-7 and V is TRBV5-1; no DNA is available, so the TRBD2 call from TCRdb remains unchecked. The CDR3 sequence is 14 residues long. CDR1 and CDR2 (germline): SGHRS, YFSETQ. The CDR3 region is CASSPTTPSYEQYF.

The J gene is TRBJ1-1, the V gene TRBV27; TCRdb calls TRBD1, which cannot be checked without DNA. Per the germline V gene, CDR1 is MNHEY and CDR2 is SMNVEV (reference sequence). CDR3 length equals 14 residues. The CDR3 sequence is CASSLFRDRGHAFF.

The rearrangement uses TRBV18 and TRBJ2-5; as DNA is missing, the TRBD1 call by TCRdb cannot be tested. This CDR3 region has 14 residues. Per the germline V gene, CDR1 is KGHSH and CDR2 is LQKENI. CDR3: CASSPAHRAETQYF.

The rearrangement links TRBV5-6 to TRBJ2-1; with no DNA, the TCRdb D assignment of TRBD1 cannot be verified. In germline, CDR1 is SGHDT, CDR2 YYEEEE. This CDR3 comprises 13 residues. CDR3 protein: CASSSTGFNEQFF.

J is TRBJ2-1 and V is TRBV20-1. The germline CDR1 and CDR2 sequences are DFQATT and SNEGSKA (reference sequence). The CDR3 contains 13 residues. The CDR3 loop is CSATAIPYNEQFF.

The V and J genes are TRBV7-9 and TRBJ2-1; the TCRdb call, TRBD2, lacks DNA for checking. The CDR3 totals 13 residues. CDR1 is SEHNR and CDR2 is FQNEAQ in the germline V gene (reference sequence). CDR3 residues: CASAGLAYNEQFF. Combining the CDR3 with reference TRBV7-9 and TRBJ2-1 gives the whole variable domain DTGVSQNPRHKITKRGQNVTFRCDPISEHNRLYWYRQTLGQGPEFLTYFQNEAQLEKSRLLSDRFSAERPKGSFSTLEIQRTEQGDSAMYLCASAGLAYNEQFFGPGTRLTVL.

This rearrangement joins TRBV20-1 to TRBJ2-7; TCRdb's D call of TRBD1 is untestable without DNA. The CDR3 totals 16 residues. In germline, CDR1 is DFQATT, CDR2 SNEGSKA (reference sequence). CDR3 sequence: CSARDSVYLSSYEQYF.

The chain employs TRBV7-2 and TRBJ2-5; TCRdb outputs TRBD2, but without DNA this stays unchecked. Germline lookup yields CDR1 SGHTA and CDR2 FQGNSA. This CDR3 has 16 residues. CDR3 residues: CASSPGTSGVQETQYF.

The chain employs TRBV6-6 and TRBJ2-3. Germline loops: CDR1 MNHNY, CDR2 SVGAGI (reference sequence). CDR3 size: 14 residues. The CDR3 protein is CASSYGSLTDTQYF.

V is TRBV12-3 or TRBV12-4 and J is TRBJ2-5; TCRdb returns TRBD2, unconfirmable since there is no DNA. This CDR3 is 17 amino acids long. The CDR3 is CASSPGLAGVSPETQYF.

The CDR3 loop is CASSTETSGRYEQYF. This sequence joins TRBV19 and TRBJ2-7; TCRdb's D call of TRBD2 is untestable without DNA. The CDR3 runs 15 residues. The V gene's germline CDR1 is LNHDA and CDR2 SQIVND (reference sequence).

The rearrangement joins TRBV7-8 to TRBJ1-2. The CDR3 length is 14 residues. CDR1 and CDR2 (germline): SGHVS, FQNEAQ. This chain's CDR3 is CASSPFSLNYGYTF.

This clonotype is labeled medium-sized based on frequency. The chain uses TRBV29-1 and TRBJ1-2. This CDR3 spans 11 amino acids. CDR1 is SQVTM, CDR2 ANQGSEA, per germline. The CDR3 protein is CSVPHHYGYTF.

This clonotype is labeled medium-sized based on frequency. The chain employs TRBV6-5 and TRBJ1-2; the D call of TRBD1 rests on TCRdb alone, since no DNA is present to check it. Per the germline V gene, CDR1 is MNHEY and CDR2 is SVGAGI. This CDR3 spans 15 amino acids. The CDR3 protein is CASKPGTGVYYGYTF.

J is TRBJ2-7 and V is TRBV20-1. Germline loops: CDR1 DFQATT, CDR2 SNEGSKA (reference sequence). The CDR3 has 14 residues. CDR3 sequence reads: CSARDRVGIYEQYF.